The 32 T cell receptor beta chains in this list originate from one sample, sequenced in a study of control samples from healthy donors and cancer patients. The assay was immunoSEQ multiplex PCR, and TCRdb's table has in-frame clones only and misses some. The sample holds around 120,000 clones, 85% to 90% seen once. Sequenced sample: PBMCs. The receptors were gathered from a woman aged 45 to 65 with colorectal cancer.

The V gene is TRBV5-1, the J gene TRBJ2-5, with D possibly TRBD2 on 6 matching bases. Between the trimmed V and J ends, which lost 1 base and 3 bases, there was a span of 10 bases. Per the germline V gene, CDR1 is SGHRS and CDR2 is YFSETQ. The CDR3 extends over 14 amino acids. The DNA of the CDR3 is TGCGCCAGCAGCTTGTCGGGACTGAAAGAGACCCAGTACTTC. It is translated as CASSLSGLKETQYF.

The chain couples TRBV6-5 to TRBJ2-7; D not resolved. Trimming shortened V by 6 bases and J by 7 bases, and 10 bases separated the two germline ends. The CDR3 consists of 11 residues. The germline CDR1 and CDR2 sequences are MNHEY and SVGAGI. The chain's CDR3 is CASRDLGEQYF. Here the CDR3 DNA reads TGTGCCAGCAGGGACCTGGGGGAGCAGTACTTC.

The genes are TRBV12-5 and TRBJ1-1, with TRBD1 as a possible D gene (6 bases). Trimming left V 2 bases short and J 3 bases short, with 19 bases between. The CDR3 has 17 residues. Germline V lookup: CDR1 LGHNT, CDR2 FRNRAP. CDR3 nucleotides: TGTGCTAGTGGTTTGACGCCACAGGGAAGTAAGGACACTGAAGCTTTCTTT. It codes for CASGLTPQGSKDTEAFF.

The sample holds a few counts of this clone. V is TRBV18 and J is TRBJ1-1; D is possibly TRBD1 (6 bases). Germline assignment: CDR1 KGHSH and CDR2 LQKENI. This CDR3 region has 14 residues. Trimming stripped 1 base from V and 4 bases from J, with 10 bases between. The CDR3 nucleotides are TGTGCCAGCTCACCACGACAGGAGGGCACTGAAGCTTTCTTT. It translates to CASSPRQEGTEAFF.

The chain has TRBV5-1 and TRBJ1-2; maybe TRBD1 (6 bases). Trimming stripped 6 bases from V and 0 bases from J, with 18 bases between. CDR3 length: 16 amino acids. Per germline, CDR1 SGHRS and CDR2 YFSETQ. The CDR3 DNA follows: TGCGCCAGCACCCAGGGGCATGGCCCTACTAACTATGGCTACACCTTC. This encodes CASTQGHGPTNYGYTF. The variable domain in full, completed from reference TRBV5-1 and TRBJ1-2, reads KAGVTQTPRYLIKTRGQQVTLSCSPISGHRSVSWYQQTPGQGLQFLFEYFSETQRNKGNFPGRFSGRQFSNSRSEMNVSTLELGDSALYLCASTQGHGPTNYGYTFGSGTRLTVV.

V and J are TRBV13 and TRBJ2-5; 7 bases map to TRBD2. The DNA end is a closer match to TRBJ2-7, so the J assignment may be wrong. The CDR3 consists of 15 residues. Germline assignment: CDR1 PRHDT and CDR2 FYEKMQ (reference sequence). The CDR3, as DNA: TGTGCCAGCAGCCCGTGGGCTAGCGGAGCCTACGAGCAGTACTTC. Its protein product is CASSPWASGAYEQYF.

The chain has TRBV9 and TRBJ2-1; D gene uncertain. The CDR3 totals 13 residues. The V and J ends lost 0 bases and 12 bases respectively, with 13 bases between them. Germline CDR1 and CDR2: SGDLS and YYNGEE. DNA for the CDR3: TGTGCCAGCAGCGTAGAGGTGAAGCGCAGGCAGTTCTTC. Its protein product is CASSVEVKRRQFF.

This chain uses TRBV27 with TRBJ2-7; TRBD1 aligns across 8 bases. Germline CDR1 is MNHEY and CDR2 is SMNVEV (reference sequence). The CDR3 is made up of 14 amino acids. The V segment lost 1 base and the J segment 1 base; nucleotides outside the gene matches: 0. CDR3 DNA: TGTGCCAGCAGTTTATACAGGGGGTCCTACGAGCAGTACTTC. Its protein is CASSLYRGSYEQYF.

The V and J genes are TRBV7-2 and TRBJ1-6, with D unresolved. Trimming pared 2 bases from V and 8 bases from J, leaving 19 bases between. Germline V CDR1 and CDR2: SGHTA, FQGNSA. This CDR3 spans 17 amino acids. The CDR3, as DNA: TGTGCCAGCAGCTTATGGGCAGAAACCTTAAATTATTCACCCCTCCACTTT. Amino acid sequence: CASSLWAETLNYSPLHF.

CDR3 region: CASSLSVNTEAFF. CDR3 nucleotide sequence: TGCGCCAGCAGCTTGTCGGTGAACACTGAAGCTTTCTTT. This rearrangement joins TRBV5-1 to TRBJ1-1; D gene unclear. CDR1 and CDR2 (germline): SGHRS, YFSETQ. The length of the CDR3 is 13 residues. V lost 1 base and J lost 0, with 4 bases in between.

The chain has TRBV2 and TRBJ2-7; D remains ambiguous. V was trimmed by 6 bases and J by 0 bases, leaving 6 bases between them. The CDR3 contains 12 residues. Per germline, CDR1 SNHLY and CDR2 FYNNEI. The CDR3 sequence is CASSGDSYEQYF. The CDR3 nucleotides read TGTGCCAGCAGCGGTGACTCCTACGAGCAGTACTTC. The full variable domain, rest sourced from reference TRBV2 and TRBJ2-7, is EPEVTQTPSHQVTQMGQEVILRCVPISNHLYFYWYRQILGQKVEFLVSFYNNEISEKSEIFDDQFSVERPDGSNFTLKIRSTKLEDSAMYFCASSGDSYEQYFGPGTRLTVT.

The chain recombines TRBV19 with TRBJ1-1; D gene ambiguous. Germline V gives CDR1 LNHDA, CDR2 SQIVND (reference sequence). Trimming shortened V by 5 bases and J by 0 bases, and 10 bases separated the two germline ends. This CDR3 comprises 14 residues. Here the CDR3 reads CASSRGEMNTEAFF. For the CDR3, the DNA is TGTGCCAGTAGTCGTGGGGAGATGAACACTGAAGCTTTCTTT.

The CDR3 coding sequence is TGTGCCAGCAGCGAATCGACAGGACTAGCTACTAAAGAAAACATTCAGTACTTC. Encoded protein: CASSESTGLATKENIQYF. This chain links TRBV7-2 with TRBJ2-4; 8 bases align to TRBD2. With 5 bases clipped from V and 5 bases from J, the junction kept 17 bases outside the gene matches. Germline CDR1 SGHTA, CDR2 FQGNSA. The CDR3 has 18 amino acids.

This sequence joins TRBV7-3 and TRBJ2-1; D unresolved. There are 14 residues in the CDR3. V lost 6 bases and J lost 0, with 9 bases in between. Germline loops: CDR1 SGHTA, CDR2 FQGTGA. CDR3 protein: CASSPPGSYNEQFF. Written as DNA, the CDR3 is TGTGCCAGCAGTCCCCCCGGCTCCTACAATGAGCAGTTCTTC. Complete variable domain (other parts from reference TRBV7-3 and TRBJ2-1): GAGVSQTPSNKVTEKGKYVELRCDPISGHTALYWYRQSLGQGPEFLIYFQGTGAADDSGLPNDRFFAVRPEGSVSTLKIQRTERGDSAVYLCASSPPGSYNEQFFGPGTRLTVL.

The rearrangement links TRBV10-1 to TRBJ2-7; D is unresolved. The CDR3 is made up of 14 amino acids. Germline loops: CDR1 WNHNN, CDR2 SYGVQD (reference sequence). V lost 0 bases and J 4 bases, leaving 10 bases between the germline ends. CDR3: CASSESVGLYEQYF. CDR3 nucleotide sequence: TGCGCCAGCAGTGAGTCGGTGGGATTATACGAGCAGTACTTC.

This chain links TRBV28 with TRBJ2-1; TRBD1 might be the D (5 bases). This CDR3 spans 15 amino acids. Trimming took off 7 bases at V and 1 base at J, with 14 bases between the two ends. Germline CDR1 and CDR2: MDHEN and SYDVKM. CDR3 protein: CASTGHQSSYNEQFF. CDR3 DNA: TGTGCCAGCACAGGGCATCAAAGTTCCTACAATGAGCAGTTCTTC.

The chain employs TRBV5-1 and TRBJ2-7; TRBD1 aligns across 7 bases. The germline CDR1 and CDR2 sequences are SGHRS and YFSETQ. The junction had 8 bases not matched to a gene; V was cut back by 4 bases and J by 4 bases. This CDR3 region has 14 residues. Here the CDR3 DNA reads TGCGCCAGCAGCAAGTCCCGGGACAGTTACGAGCAGTACTTC. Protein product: CASSKSRDSYEQYF.

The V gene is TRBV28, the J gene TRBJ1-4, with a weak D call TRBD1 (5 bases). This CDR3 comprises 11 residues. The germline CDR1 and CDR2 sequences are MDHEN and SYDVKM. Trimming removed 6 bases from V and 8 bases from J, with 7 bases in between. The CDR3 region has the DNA TGTGCCAGCAGGGGGGTAGAAAAACTGTTTTTT. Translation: CASRGVEKLFF.

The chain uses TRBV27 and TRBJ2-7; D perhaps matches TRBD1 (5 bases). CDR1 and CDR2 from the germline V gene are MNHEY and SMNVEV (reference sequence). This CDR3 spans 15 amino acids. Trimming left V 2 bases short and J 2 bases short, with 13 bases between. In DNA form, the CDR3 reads TGTGCCAGCAGTTTAAATCCCGCAGGGACCTACGAGCAGTACTTC. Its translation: CASSLNPAGTYEQYF.

CDR3 loop: CASSLVWQGANTEAFF. CDR3 sequence (DNA): TGCGCCAGCAGCTTGGTGTGGCAGGGGGCGAACACTGAAGCTTTCTTT. V is TRBV5-1 and J is TRBJ1-1; 8 bases line up with TRBD1. The CDR3 contains 16 residues. Per germline, CDR1 SGHRS and CDR2 YFSETQ. V dropped 0 bases and J dropped 1; count of bases not matched to a gene: 5.

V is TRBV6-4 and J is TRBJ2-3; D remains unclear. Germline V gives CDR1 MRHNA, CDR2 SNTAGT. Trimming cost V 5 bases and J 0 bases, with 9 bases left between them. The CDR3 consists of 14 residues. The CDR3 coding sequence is TGTGCCAGCAGTCGAGTACCTAGCACAGATACGCAGTATTTT. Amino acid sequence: CASSRVPSTDTQYF.

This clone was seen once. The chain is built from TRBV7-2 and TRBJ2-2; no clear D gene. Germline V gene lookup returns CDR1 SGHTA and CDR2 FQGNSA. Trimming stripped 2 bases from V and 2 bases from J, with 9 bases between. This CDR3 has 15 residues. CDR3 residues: CASSLRLKNTGELFF. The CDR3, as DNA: TGTGCCAGCAGCTTAAGGCTAAAAAACACCGGGGAGCTGTTTTTT.

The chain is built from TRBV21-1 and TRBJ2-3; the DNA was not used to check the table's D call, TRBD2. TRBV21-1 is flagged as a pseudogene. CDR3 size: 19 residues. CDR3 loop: CASSEPSCGRADSTDTQYF. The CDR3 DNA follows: TGTGCCAGCAGCGAGCCTTCCTGCGGGAGGGCCGATTCGACAGATACGCAGTATTTT.

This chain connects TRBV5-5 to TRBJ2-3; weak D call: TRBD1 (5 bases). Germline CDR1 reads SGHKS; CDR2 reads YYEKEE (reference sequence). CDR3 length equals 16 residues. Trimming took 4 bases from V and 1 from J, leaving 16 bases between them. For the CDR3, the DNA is TGTGCCAGCAGCAAGGGGCGCCAGGGCCGCACAGATACGCAGTATTTT. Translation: CASSKGRQGRTDTQYF.

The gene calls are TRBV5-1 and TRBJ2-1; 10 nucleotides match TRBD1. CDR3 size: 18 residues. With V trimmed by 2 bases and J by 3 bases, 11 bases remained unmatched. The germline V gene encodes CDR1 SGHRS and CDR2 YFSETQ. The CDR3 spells CASSFLGLTGGIYNEQFF. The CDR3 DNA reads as TGCGCCAGCAGCTTTTTGGGACTGACAGGGGGCATCTACAATGAGCAGTTCTTC.

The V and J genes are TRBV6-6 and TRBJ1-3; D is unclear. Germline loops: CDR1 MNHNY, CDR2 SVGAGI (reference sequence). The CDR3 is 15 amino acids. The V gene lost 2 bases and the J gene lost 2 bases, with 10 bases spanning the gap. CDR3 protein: CASSYITGTGNTIYF. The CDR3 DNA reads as TGTGCCAGCAGTTACATTACGGGAACTGGAAACACCATATATTTT.

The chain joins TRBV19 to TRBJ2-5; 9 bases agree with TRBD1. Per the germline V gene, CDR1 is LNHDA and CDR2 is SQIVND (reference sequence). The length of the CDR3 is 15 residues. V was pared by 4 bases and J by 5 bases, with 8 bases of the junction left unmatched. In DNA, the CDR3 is TGTGCCAGTAGTACCGGGACAGGGAGCATGGAGACCCAGTACTTC. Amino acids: CASSTGTGSMETQYF.

For the CDR3, the DNA is TGTGCCAGCAGCGCACTTCGACGGACAGAAGCTTTCTTT. It codes for CASSALRRTEAFF. The rearrangement links TRBV9 to TRBJ1-1; the D gene is possibly TRBD1 (5 bases). The V end was cut by 3 bases, the J end by 8 bases, with 14 bases between. The CDR3 length is 13 residues. Germline V gene data show CDR1 as SGDLS and CDR2 as YYNGEE.

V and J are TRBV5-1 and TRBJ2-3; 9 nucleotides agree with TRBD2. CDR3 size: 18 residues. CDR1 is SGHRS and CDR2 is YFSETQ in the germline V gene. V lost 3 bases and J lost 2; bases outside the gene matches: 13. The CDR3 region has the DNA TGCGCCAGCAGCTCCCTGGGTCTCCTAGCGGGGCTCACAGATACGCAGTATTTT. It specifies CASSSLGLLAGLTDTQYF.

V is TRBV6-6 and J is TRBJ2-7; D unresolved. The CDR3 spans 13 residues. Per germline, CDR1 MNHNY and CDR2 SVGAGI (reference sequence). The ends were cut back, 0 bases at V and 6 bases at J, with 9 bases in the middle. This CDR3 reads CASSYSGMREQYF. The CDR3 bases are TGTGCCAGCAGTTACTCGGGCATGCGCGAGCAGTACTTC.

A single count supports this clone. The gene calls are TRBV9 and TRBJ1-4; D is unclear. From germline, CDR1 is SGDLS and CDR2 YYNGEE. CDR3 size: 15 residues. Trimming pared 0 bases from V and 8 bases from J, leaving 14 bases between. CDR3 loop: CASSVGGHVAEKLFF. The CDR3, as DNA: TGTGCCAGCAGCGTAGGTGGCCATGTCGCGGAAAAACTGTTTTTT.

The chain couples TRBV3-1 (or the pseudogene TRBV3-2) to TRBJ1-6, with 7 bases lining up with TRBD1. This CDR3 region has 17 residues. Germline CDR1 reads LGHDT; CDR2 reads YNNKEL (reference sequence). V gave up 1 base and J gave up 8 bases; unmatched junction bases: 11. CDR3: CASSQGTGYLRYSPLHF. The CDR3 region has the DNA TGTGCCAGCAGCCAAGGGACAGGTTATTTACGGTATTCACCCCTCCACTTT.